Detailed here is one T cell receptor beta chain. The sample is drawn from a study of blood T cell repertoires in COVID-19. Overall study context: Sites in the United States, Italy and Spain provided acute and convalescent COVID-19 samples.

Germline lookup yields CDR1 SGDLS and CDR2 YYNGEE. The CDR3 is made up of 13 amino acids. The trim removed 4 bases at V and 6 bases at J, leaving 6 bases unmatched. As originally analysed: Amplification from reference gene primers served as the basis for estimated nucleated cell counts. Repertoires were generated with immunoSEQ multiplex PCR, while TCRdb's copy carries only in-frame clones and drops some. That table gives V, J and clone size, and the DNA gave D and trimming. Counted here are about 150,000 clones, roughly 89% occurring once; the ten biggest clones make up 5% to 7%. Ages ranged from roughly 18 to 95 years, with residence in about two dozen US areas.

The chain couples TRBV9 to TRBJ2-5, with 7 bases that match TRBD2. The receptor was derived from a woman aged 45-65 years who had been exposed to COVID-19. Input material: PBMCs or T cells enriched from blood (not recorded which). This CDR3 is CASSTGLSQTQYF. Written as DNA, the CDR3 is TGTGCCAGCAGCACGGGACTAAGCCAGACCCAGTACTTC. Full variable domain (missing parts from reference TRBV9 and TRBJ2-5): DSGVTQTPKHLITATGQRVTLRCSPRSGDLSVYWYQQSLDQGLQFLIQYYNGEERAKGNILERFSAQQFPDLHSELNLSSLELGDSALYFCASSTGLSQTQYFGPGTRLLVL.